These T cell receptor beta chains were read from a single sample in a study of T-cell reconstitution after alpha-beta-depleted transplantation in children. TCRdb reanalysed the PCR reads using MiXCR and keeps one entry per CDR3 protein. The table lists about a million distinct CDR3 sequences, around 30% of them singletons, with roughly 30% in the top ten. The starting material was PBMCs, mostly from graft donor cells, obtained 360 days after TCRalphabeta/CD19-depleted stem cell transplant. The source is a boy in the first two years of life who had a stem cell transplant for SCID, so the T cells may come from the graft donor. Both conserved end residues are part of each CDR3. The D gene is left open where the match is weak. Not every row has a clone size; where given, it reads once, few, many or a size class.

.	TRBV4-3	15	TRBD2	TRBJ2-4	CASSRRGGLGNIQYF	TGCGCCAGCAGCCGTCGGGGGGGACTGGGAAACATTCAGTACTTC
.	TRBV12-3/TRBV12-4	14	.	TRBJ2-3	CASSFSQGTATQYF	TGTGCCAGCAGTTTTTCGCAGGGGACGGCTACGCAGTATTTT
few	TRBV7-6	15	.	TRBJ2-2	CASSLGGTHTGELFF	TGTGCCAGCAGCTTAGGAGGGACGCACACCGGGGAGCTGTTTTTT
.	TRBV5-1	16	TRBD1	TRBJ1-1	CASSSSRQGEGTEAFF	TGCGCCAGCAGCTCGTCTCGACAGGGGGAGGGGACTGAAGCTTTCTTT
few	TRBV6-1	14	.	TRBJ1-1	CASSDREVGTEAFF	TGTGCCAGCAGTGACAGGGAAGTAGGCACTGAAGCTTTCTTT
.	TRBV7-7	16	TRBD2	TRBJ2-5	CASSLLGASGEETQYF	TGTGCCAGCAGCTTATTGGGGGCTAGCGGGGAAGAGACCCAGTACTTC
.	TRBV21-1	15	.	TRBJ1-2	CASPPSVRLSYGYTF	TGTGCCAGCCCCCCTTCGGTTCGTCTCTCCTATGGCTACACCTTC
many	TRBV5-1	13	.	TRBJ2-1	CASSETLGNEQFF	TGCGCCAGCAGTGAAACTTTAGGCAATGAGCAGTTCTTC
.	TRBV20-1	15	.	TRBJ2-4	CSATVGGYAKNIQYF	TGCAGTGCTACCGTTGGGGGGTACGCCAAAAACATTCAGTACTTC
.	TRBV10-3	15	.	TRBJ2-3	CAISGGSWYTDTQYF	TGTGCCATCAGTGGTGGTAGCTGGTACACAGATACGCAGTATTTT
.	TRBV28	16	.	TRBJ2-7	CASSSPVTVASYEQYF	TGTGCCAGCAGTTCGCCGGTCACAGTAGCTTCCTACGAGCAGTACTTC
few	TRBV5-6	13	.	TRBJ2-7	CASSFQRAGGQYF	TGTGCCAGCAGCTTTCAGAGGGCCGGAGGGCAGTACTTC
many	TRBV12-3/TRBV12-4	16	.	TRBJ2-3	CASSPRMGLVADTQYF	TGTGCCAGCAGTCCCCGGATGGGCTTAGTTGCAGATACGCAGTATTTT
few	TRBV12-3/TRBV12-4	16	.	TRBJ2-3	CASSLRGGYLLDTQYF	TGTGCCAGCAGTTTAAGGGGGGGCTACCTGCTAGATACGCAGTATTTT
many	TRBV5-1	14	TRBD1	TRBJ1-1	CASSLDRANTEAFF	TGTGCCAGCAGTTTGGACAGGGCGAACACTGAAGCTTTCTTT
few	TRBV7-9	16	.	TRBJ2-1	CASSFPLTWGRGEQFF	TGTGCCAGCAGTTTCCCCCTGACTTGGGGTAGGGGTGAGCAGTTCTTC
.	TRBV5-1	17	TRBD2	TRBJ2-1	CASSSHPGAGGKNEQFF	TGCGCCAGCAGCTCGCATCCTGGAGCGGGGGGGAAAAATGAGCAGTTCTTC
many	TRBV28	15	.	TRBJ2-2	CASSPRQAITGELFF	TGTGCCAGCAGTCCCAGACAAGCTATCACCGGGGAGCTGTTTTTT
few	TRBV20-1	12	.	TRBJ2-3	CSAPQGTDTQYF	TGCAGTGCTCCGCAGGGAACAGATACGCAGTATTTT
.	TRBV10-3	15	.	TRBJ1-3	CAISEFVLSGNTIYF	TGTGCCATCAGTGAGTTTGTCCTCTCTGGAAACACCATATATTTT
many	TRBV6-5	17	.	TRBJ2-5	CASSYSMSLGLQETQYF	TGTGCCAGCAGCTACAGTATGAGTTTGGGGCTCCAAGAGACCCAGTACTTC
.	TRBV2	15	.	TRBJ1-5	CATGRLVGPNQPQHF	TGTGCCACCGGAAGGCTCGTCGGCCCCAATCAGCCCCAGCATTTT
few	TRBV6-9	17	TRBD2	TRBJ2-1	CASSYWEGFVSINEQFF	TGTGCCAGCAGTTATTGGGAGGGTTTCGTTTCAATCAATGAGCAGTTCTTC
.	TRBV6-1	17	TRBD1	TRBJ1-1	CASSRSRQGVRVTEAFF	TGTGCCAGCAGCCGGTCGAGGCAGGGGGTGAGAGTCACTGAAGCTTTCTTT
few	TRBV7-2	16	.	TRBJ2-1	CASSLPLYRTGAKEFF	TGTGCCAGCAGCTTACCTCTGTATCGAACAGGAGCTAAGGAGTTCTTC
few	TRBV20-1	16	TRBD2	TRBJ2-3	CSAPRTSGGTTDTQYF	TGCAGTGCTCCCCGGACTAGCGGGGGAACCACAGATACGCAGTATTTT